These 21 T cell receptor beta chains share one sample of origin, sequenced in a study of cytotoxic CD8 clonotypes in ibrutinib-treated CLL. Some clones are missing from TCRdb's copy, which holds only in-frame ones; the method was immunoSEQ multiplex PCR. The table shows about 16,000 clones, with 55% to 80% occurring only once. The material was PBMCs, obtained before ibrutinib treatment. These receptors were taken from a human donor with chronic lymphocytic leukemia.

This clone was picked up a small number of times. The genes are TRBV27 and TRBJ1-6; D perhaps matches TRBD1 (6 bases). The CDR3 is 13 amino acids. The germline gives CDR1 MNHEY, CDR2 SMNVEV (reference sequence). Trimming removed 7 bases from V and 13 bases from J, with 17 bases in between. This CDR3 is CASKGGNWAPLHF. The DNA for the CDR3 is TGTGCCAGCAAGGGGGGGAACTGGGCGCCCCTCCACTTT.

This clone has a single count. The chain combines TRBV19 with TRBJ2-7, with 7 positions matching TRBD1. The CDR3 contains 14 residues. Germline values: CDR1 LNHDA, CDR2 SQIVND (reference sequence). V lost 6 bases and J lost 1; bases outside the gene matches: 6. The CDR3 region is CASRVGTASYEQYF. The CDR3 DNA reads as TGTGCCAGTAGGGTCGGGACAGCATCCTACGAGCAGTACTTC. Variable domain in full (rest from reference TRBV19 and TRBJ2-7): DGGITQSPKYLFRKEGQNVTLSCEQNLNHDAMYWYRQDPGQGLRLIYYSQIVNDFQKGDIAEGYSVSREKKESFPLTVTSAQKNPTAFYLCASRVGTASYEQYFGPGTRLTVT.

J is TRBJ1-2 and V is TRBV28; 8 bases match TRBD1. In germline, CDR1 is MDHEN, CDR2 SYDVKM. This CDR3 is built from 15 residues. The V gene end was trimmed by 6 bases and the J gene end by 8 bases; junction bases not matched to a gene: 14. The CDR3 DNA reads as TGTGCCAGCAGCACTCCGACAGGGGCCCCTAGAGGCTACACCTTC. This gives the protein CASSTPTGAPRGYTF.

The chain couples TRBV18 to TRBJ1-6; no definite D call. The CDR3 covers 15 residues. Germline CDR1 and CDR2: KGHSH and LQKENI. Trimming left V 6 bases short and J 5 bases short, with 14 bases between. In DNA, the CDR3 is TGTGCCAGCTCCCCCTCTAAAGGAGATAATTCACCCCTCCACTTT. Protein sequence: CASSPSKGDNSPLHF.

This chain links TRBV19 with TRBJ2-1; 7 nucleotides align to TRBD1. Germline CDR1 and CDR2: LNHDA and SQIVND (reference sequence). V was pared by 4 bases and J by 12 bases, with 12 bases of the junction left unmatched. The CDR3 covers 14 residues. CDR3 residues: CASSTPRQGHAQFF. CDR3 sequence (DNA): TGTGCCAGTAGTACCCCTAGACAGGGCCATGCGCAGTTCTTC.

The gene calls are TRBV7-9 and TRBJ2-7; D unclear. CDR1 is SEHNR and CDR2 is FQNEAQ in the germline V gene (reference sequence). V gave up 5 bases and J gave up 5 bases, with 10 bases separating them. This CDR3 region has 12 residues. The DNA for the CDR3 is TGTGCCAGCAGCCCTCGGGCCAACGAGCAGTACTTC. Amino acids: CASSPRANEQYF.

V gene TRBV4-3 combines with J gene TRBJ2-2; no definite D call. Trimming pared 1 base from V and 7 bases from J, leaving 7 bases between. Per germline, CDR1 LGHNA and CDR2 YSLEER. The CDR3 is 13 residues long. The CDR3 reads CASSQALGGELFF. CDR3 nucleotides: TGCGCCAGCAGCCAAGCTCTTGGCGGGGAGCTGTTTTTT.

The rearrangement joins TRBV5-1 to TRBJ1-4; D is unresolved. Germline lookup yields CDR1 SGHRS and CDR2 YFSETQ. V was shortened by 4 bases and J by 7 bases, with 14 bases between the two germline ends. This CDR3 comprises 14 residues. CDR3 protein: CASSAPGNREKLFF. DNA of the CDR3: TGCGCCAGCAGCGCCCCGGGGAACCGTGAAAAACTGTTTTTT.

In DNA form, the CDR3 reads TGTGCCAGCAGCTTAGGGTTAGGATCCTACGAGCAGTACTTC. Translating it yields CASSLGLGSYEQYF. This sequence joins TRBV7-6 and TRBJ2-7, with D unclear. Trimming left V 1 base short and J 1 base short, with 8 bases between. Per germline, CDR1 SGHVS and CDR2 FNYEAQ. This CDR3 has 14 amino acids. Full variable domain (rest looked up from reference TRBV7-6 and TRBJ2-7): GAGVSQSPRYKVTKRGQDVALRCDPISGHVSLYWYRQALGQGPEFLTYFNYEAQQDKSGLPNDRFSAERPEGSISTLTIQRTEQRDSAMYRCASSLGLGSYEQYFGPGTRLTVT.

CDR3 sequence reads: CASRGDVTYNEQFF. For the CDR3, the DNA is TGTGCCAGCAGGGGCGACGTTACCTACAATGAGCAGTTCTTC. The V and J genes are TRBV7-2 and TRBJ2-1, with D unresolved. Germline values: CDR1 SGHTA, CDR2 FQGNSA. The V end lost 6 bases, the J end lost 2 bases, and 11 bases lay between the germline ends. The CDR3 totals 14 residues.

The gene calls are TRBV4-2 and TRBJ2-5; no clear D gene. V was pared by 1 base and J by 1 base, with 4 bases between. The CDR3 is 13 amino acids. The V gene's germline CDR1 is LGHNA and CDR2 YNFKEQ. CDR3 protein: CASSQASQETQYF. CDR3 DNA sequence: TGTGCCAGCAGCCAAGCGTCCCAAGAGACCCAGTACTTC.

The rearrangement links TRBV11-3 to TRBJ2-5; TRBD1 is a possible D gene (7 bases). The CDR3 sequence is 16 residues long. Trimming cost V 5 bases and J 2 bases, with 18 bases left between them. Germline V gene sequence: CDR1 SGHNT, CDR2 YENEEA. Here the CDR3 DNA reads TGTGCCAGCAGCAGACAGGGTATCGGGGGACAAGAGACCCAGTACTTC. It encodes CASSRQGIGGQETQYF. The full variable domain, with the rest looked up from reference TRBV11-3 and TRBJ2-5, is EAGVVQSPRYKIIEKKQPVAFWCNPISGHNTLYWYLQNLGQGPELLIRYENEEAVDDSQLPKDRFSAERLKGVDSTLKIQPAELGDSAVYLCASSRQGIGGQETQYFGPGTRLLVL.

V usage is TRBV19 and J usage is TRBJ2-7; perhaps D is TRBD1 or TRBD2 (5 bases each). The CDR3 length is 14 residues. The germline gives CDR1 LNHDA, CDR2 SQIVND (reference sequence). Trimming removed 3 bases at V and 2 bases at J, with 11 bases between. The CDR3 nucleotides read TGTGCCAGTAGTATGAAGGGGAGAACCTACGAGCAGTACTTC. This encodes CASSMKGRTYEQYF.

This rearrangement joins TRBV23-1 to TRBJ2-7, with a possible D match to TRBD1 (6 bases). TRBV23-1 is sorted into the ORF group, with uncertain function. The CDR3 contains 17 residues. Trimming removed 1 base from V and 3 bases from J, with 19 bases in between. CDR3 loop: CASSQFQTGPWVYEQYF. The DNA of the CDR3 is TGCGCCAGCAGTCAATTCCAGACAGGACCATGGGTCTACGAGCAGTACTTC.

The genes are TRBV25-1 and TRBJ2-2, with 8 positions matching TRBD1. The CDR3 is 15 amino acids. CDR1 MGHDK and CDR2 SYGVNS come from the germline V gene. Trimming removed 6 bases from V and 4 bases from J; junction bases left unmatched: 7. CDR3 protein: CASRPQGASTGELFF. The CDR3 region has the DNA TGTGCCAGCAGACCTCAGGGGGCGAGCACCGGGGAGCTGTTTTTT.

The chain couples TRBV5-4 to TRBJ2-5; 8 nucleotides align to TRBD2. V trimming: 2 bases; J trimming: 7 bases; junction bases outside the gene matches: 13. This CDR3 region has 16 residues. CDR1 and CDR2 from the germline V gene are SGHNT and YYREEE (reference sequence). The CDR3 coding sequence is TGTGCCAGCAGCTTTACGCCGGGACTAGAGTCAGGGACCCAGTACTTC. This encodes CASSFTPGLESGTQYF.

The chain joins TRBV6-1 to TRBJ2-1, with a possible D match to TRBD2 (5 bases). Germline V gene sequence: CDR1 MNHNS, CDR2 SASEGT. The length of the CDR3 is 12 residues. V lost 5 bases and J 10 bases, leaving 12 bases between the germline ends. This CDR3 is CASSLLAGEQFF. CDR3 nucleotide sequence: TGTGCCAGCAGTCTCCTAGCCGGGGAGCAGTTCTTC.

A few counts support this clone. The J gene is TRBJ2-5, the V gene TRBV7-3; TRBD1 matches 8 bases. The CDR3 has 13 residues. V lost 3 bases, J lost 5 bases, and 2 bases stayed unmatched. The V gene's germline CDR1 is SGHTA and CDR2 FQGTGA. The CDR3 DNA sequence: TGTGCCAGCAGCTTGGGACAGGCGGAGACCCAGTACTTC. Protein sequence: CASSLGQAETQYF.

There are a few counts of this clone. In DNA form, the CDR3 reads TGTGCCAGCTCATCAACAGGGGTCACTGAAGCTTTCTTT. Protein sequence: CASSSTGVTEAFF. The chain couples TRBV18 to TRBJ1-1; 7 nucleotides line up with TRBD1. V was pared by 5 bases and J by 4 bases, with 4 bases of the junction left unmatched. Germline CDR1 KGHSH, CDR2 LQKENI. The CDR3 loop spans 13 amino acids.

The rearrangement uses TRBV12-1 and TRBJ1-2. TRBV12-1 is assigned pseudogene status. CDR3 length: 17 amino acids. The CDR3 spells CASSFDSHEGTSNGYTF. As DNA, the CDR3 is TGTGCCAGCAGCTTTGATTCGCACGAAGGAACCTCGAATGGCTACACCTTC.

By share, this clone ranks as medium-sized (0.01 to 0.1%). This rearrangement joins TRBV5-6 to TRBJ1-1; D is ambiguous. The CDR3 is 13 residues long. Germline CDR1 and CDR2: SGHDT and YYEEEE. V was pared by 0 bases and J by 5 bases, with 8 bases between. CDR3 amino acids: CASSLGWVTEAFF. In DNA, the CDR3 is TGTGCCAGCAGCTTGGGATGGGTTACTGAAGCTTTCTTT.